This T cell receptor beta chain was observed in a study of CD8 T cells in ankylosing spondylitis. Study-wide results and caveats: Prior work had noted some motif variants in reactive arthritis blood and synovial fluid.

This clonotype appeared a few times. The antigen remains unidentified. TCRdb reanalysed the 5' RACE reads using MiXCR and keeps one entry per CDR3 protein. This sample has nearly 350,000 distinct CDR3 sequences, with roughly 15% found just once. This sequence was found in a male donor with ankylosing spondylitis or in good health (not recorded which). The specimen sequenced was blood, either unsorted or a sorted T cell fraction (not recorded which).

The CDR3 DNA sequence: TGTGCCAGCAGCTCTATAGGACTGACGTCTGGGGCCAACGTCCTGACTTTC. Protein: CASSSIGLTSGANVLTF. The chain has TRBV13 and TRBJ2-6, with a weak D call TRBD2 (5 bases). Trimming removed 4 bases at V and 1 base at J, with 14 bases between. The germline V gene has CDR1 PRHDT and CDR2 FYEKMQ (reference sequence). The CDR3 has 17 amino acids.